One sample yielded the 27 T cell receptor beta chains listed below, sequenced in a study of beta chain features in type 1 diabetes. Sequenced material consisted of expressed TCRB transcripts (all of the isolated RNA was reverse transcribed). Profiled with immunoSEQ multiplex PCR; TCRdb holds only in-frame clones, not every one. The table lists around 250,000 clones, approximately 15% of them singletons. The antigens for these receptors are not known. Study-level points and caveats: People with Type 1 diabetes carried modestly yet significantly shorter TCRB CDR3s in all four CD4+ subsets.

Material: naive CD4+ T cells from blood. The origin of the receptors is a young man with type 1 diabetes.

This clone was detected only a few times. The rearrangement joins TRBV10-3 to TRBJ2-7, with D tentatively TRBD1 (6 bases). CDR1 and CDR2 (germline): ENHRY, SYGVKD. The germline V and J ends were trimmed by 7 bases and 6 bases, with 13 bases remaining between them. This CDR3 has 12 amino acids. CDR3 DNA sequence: TGTGCCATCACTGGACAGACGGGCGAGCAGTACTTC. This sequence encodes CAITGQTGEQYF.

The CDR3 region has the DNA TGCGCCAGCAGCCAAGACGAGTTGGCAGATACGCAGTATTTT. This translates into CASSQDELADTQYF. This chain links TRBV4-1 with TRBJ2-3, with no clear D. Germline CDR1 and CDR2: MGHRA and YSYEKL. The V gene lost 0 bases and the J gene lost 4 bases, with 8 bases spanning the gap. This CDR3 has 14 residues.

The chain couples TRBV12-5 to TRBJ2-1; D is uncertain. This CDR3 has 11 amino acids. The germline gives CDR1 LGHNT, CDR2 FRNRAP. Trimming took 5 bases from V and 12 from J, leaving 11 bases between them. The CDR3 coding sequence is TGTGCTAGTGGTAACGACTGGTTGCAGTTCTTC. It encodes CASGNDWLQFF.

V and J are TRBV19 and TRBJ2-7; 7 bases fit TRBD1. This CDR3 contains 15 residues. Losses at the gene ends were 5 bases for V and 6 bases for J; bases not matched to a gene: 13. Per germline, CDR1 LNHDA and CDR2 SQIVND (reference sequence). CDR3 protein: CASSPGQDPVREQYF. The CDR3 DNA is TGTGCCAGTAGTCCAGGACAGGACCCCGTCCGCGAGCAGTACTTC.

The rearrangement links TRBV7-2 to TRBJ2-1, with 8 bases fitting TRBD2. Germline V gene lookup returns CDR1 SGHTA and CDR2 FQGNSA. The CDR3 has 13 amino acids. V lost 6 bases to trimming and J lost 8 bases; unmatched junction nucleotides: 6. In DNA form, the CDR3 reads TGTGCCAGCAGGCTCTCGGGAGGGGATGAGCAGTTCTTC. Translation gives CASRLSGGDEQFF.

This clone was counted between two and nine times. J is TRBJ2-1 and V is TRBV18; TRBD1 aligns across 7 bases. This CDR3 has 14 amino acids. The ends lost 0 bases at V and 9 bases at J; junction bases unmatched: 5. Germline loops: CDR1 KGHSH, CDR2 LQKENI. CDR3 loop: CASSPPTGWGEQFF. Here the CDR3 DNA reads TGTGCCAGCTCACCACCGACAGGGTGGGGTGAGCAGTTCTTC.

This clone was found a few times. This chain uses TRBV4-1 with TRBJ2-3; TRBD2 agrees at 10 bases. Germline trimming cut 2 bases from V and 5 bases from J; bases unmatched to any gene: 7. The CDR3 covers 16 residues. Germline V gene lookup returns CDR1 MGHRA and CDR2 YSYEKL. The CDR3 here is CASSQSGTSVGDTQYF. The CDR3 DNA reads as TGCGCCAGCAGCCAATCCGGGACTAGCGTAGGAGATACGCAGTATTTT.

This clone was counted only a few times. This CDR3 is CASSGLAGAPGTDTQYF. As DNA, the CDR3 is TGTGCCAGCAGCGGACTAGCGGGGGCCCCCGGCACAGATACGCAGTATTTT. This rearrangement joins TRBV11-2 to TRBJ2-3; 13 nucleotides line up with TRBD2. Trimming cost V 5 bases and J 1 base; bases outside gene matches: 6. The CDR3 loop spans 17 amino acids. CDR1 SGHAT and CDR2 FQNNGV come from the germline V gene. Drawing the rest from reference TRBV11-2 and TRBJ2-3, the complete variable domain is EAGVAQSPRYKIIEKRQSVAFWCNPISGHATLYWYQQILGQGPKLLIQFQNNGVVDDSQLPKDRFSAERLKGVDSTLKIQPAKLEDSAVYLCASSGLAGAPGTDTQYFGPGTRLTVL.

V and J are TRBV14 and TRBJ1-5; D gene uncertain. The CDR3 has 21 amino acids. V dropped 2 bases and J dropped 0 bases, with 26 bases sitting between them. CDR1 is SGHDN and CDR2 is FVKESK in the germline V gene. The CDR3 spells CASSQFLATRSTFNSNQPQHF. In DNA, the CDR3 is TGTGCCAGCAGCCAATTTTTAGCTACCCGTTCAACCTTCAATAGCAATCAGCCCCAGCATTTT.

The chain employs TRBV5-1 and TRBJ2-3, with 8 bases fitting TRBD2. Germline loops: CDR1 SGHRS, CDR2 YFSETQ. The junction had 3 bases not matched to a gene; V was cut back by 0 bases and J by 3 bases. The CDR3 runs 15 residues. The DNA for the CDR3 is TGCGCCAGCAGCTTGGTTAGCGGGAATACAGATACGCAGTATTTT. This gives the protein CASSLVSGNTDTQYF.

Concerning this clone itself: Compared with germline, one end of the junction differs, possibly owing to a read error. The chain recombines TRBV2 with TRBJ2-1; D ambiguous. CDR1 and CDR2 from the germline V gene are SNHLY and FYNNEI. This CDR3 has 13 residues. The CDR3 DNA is TGTGCCAGCGGAATGGGTAGCTACGATGAGCAGTTCTTC. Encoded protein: CASGMGSYDEQFF.

CDR3: CASSPPGNTEAFF. For the CDR3, the DNA is TGTGCCAGCAGCCCGCCAGGGAACACTGAAGCTTTCTTT. V gene TRBV7-6 combines with J gene TRBJ1-1; no definite D call. Germline CDR1 reads SGHVS; CDR2 reads FNYEAQ. V was clipped by 5 bases and J by 1 base, with 8 bases between them. The CDR3 is 13 amino acids.

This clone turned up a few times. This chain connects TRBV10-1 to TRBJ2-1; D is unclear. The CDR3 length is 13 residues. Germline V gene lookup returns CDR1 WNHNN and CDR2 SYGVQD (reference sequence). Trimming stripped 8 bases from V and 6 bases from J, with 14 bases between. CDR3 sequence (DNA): TGCGCCAGCGGAGAAGGCCCGATCAATGAGCAGTTCTTC. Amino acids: CASGEGPINEQFF.

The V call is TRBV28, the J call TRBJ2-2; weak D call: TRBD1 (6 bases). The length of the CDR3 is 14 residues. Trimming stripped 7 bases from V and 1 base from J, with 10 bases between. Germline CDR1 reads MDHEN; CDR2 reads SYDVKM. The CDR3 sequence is CASKGQLNTGELFF. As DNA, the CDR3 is TGTGCCAGCAAAGGACAGCTGAACACCGGGGAGCTGTTTTTT.

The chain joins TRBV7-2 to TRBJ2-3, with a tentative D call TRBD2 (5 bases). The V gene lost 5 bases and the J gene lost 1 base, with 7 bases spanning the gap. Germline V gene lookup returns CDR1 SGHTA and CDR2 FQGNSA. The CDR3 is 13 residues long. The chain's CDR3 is CASSGLRTDTQYF. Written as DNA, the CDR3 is TGTGCCAGCAGCGGACTTCGCACAGATACGCAGTATTTT.

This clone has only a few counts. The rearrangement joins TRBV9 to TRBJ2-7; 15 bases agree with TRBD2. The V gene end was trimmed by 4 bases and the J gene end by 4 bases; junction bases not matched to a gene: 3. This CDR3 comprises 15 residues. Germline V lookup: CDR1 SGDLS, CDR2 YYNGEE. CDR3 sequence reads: CASSPGTSGRYEQYF. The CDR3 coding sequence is TGTGCCAGCAGCCCAGGGACTAGCGGGAGGTACGAGCAGTACTTC.

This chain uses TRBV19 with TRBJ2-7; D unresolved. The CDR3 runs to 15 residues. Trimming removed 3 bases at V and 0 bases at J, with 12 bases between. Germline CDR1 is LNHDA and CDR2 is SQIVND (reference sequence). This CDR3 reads CASSISSVSSYEQYF. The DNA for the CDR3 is TGTGCCAGTAGTATTTCCAGCGTGAGCTCCTACGAGCAGTACTTC.

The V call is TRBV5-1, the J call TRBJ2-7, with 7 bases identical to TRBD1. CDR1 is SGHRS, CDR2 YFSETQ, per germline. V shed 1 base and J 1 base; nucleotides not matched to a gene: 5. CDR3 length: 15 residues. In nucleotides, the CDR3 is TGCGCCAGCAGCTTGATCGGGACAGCGTCCTACGAGCAGTACTTC. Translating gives CASSLIGTASYEQYF.

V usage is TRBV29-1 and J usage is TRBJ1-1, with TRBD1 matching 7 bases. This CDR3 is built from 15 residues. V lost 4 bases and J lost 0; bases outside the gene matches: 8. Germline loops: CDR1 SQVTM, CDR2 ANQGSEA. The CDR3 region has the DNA TGCAGCGTTGGGGGGGCAGGGGGTATGAACACTGAAGCTTTCTTT. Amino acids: CSVGGAGGMNTEAFF.

The CDR3 here is CASSVTGGWDNQPQHF. The CDR3 bases are TGTGCCAGCAGTGTTACAGGGGGCTGGGACAATCAGCCCCAGCATTTT. The chain combines TRBV6-1 with TRBJ1-5; 9 nucleotides match TRBD1. After removal of 4 bases from V and 3 bases from J, the junction contained 7 bases not matched to a gene. The length of the CDR3 is 16 residues. Germline V gene lookup returns CDR1 MNHNS and CDR2 SASEGT.

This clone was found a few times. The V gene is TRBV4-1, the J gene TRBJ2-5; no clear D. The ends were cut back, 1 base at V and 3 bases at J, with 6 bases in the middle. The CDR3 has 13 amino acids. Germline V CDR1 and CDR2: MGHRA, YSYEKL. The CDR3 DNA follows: TGCGCCAGCAGCCAAGCTATCAAAGAGACCCAGTACTTC. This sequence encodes CASSQAIKETQYF.

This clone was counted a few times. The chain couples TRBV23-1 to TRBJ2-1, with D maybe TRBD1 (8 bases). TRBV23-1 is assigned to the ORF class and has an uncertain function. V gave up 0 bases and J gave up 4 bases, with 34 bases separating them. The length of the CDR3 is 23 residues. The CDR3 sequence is CASSQSGGTASRGREHRYNEQFF. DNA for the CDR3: TGCGCCAGCAGTCAATCCGGGGGGACGGCGAGCAGGGGGCGCGAACACAGATACAATGAGCAGTTCTTC.

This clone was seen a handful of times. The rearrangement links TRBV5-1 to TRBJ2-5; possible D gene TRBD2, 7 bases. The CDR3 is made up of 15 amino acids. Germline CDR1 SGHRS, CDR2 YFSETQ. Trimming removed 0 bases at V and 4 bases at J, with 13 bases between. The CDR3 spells CASSLAFGGRETQYF. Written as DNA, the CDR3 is TGCGCCAGCAGCTTGGCCTTCGGGGGGCGAGAGACCCAGTACTTC.

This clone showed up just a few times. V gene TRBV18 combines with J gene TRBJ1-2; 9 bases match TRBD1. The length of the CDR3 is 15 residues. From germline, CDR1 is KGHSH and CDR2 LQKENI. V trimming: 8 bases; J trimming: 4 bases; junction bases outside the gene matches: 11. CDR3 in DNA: TGTGCCAGCACTCCGGGACAGGGAAATATCTATGGCTACACCTTC. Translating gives CASTPGQGNIYGYTF.

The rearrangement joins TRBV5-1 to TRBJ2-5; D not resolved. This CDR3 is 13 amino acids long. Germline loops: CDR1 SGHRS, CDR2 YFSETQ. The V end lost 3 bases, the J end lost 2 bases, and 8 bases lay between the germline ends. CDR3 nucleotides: TGCGCCAGCAGCTCTCGACAACAAGAGACCCAGTACTTC. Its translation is CASSSRQQETQYF.

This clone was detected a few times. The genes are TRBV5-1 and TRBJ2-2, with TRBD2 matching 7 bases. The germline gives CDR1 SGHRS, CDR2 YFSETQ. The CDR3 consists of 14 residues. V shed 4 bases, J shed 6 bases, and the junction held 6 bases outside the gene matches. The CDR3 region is CASSPETSPGELFF. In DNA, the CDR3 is TGCGCCAGCAGCCCGGAGACTAGCCCCGGGGAGCTGTTTTTT.

In nucleotides, the CDR3 is TGTGCCAGTAGTATAGCCCCTAGCGGGAGTAGGGCAGATACGCAGTATTTT. As protein: CASSIAPSGSRADTQYF. The chain recombines TRBV19 with TRBJ2-3; 10 positions match TRBD2. The CDR3 is 17 residues long. The J segment lost 4 bases and the V segment lost 1 base, leaving 8 bases of the junction unmatched. In germline, CDR1 is LNHDA, CDR2 SQIVND (reference sequence).